This T cell receptor (beta chain) was retrieved from a study of shared clonotypes between healthy human individuals. Trimming shortened V by 5 bases and J by 2 bases, and 13 bases separated the two germline ends. The germline V gene has CDR1 MNHEY and CDR2 SMNVEV (reference sequence). This CDR3 spans 14 amino acids. Naive CD8 cells were CD45RO-negative, positively selected for CCR7, excluding terminally differentiated effector memory CD45RA+ cells. About this clone itself: The antigen is not known.

Data came from immunoSEQ multiplex PCR; TCRdb stores just in-frame clones and leaves some out. The repertoire includes about 2.1 million clones, 85% to 95% of them detected once, and more than 1.5% sits in the top ten. Points from the study as a whole: Around 5.4% of naive CD4 clonotypes were common to a few donors.

This clonotype originated in a young man in good health. Some clones in this sample may be carry-over from other donors' samples. Sequencing used naive CD8+ T cells from PBMCs. The rearrangement uses TRBV27 and TRBJ2-7, with D perhaps being TRBD1 or TRBD2 (5 bases each). CDR3 bases: TGTGCCAGCAGTATCCGGGACGGGACCTACGAGCAGTACTTC. Translating gives CASSIRDGTYEQYF.